The rows below give T cell receptor beta chains drawn from one sample of a study of CD8+CD57+ T cells in acquired aplastic anemia. TCRdb reanalysed the reads using MiXCR and keeps one entry per CDR3 protein. The sample has 150,000 to 200,000 distinct CDR3 sequences; roughly 45% are singletons. The material sequenced was sorted CD4+, CD8+, or CD8+CD57+ T cells (not recorded which) from PBMCs. These receptors were taken from a human donor in good health. The CDR3 runs from the conserved cysteine through the conserved F or W. A D gene is named only where the DNA matches it firmly. Only some rows state a clone size, as once, few, many or a class for expanded clones.

cdr3_aa: CASSLNRDAEAFF
cdr3_nt: TGTGCCAGCAGTTTAAACAGGGACGCTGAAGCTTTCTTT
clone_size: many
v_call: TRBV6-1
d_call: NA
j_call: TRBJ1-1

cdr3_aa: CASSPSHPTNEKLFF
cdr3_nt: TGTGCCAGCAGCCCCTCACACCCAACTAATGAAAAACTGTTTTTT
clone_size: few
v_call: TRBV6-1
d_call: NA
j_call: TRBJ1-4

cdr3_aa: CAWSVQLGQGSLQPQHF
cdr3_nt: TGTGCCTGGAGTGTACAGCTGGGACAAGGTAGCCTCCAGCCCCAGCATTTT
clone_size: NA
v_call: TRBV30
d_call: NA
j_call: TRBJ1-5

cdr3_aa: CASSLGSSAEQYF
cdr3_nt: TGTGCCAGCAGCTTGGGGAGCTCGGCCGAGCAGTACTTC
clone_size: many
v_call: TRBV7-2
d_call: NA
j_call: TRBJ2-7

cdr3_aa: CASSTADTQYF
cdr3_nt: TGTGCCAGCAGCACTGCAGATACGCAGTATTTT
clone_size: many
v_call: TRBV7-8
d_call: NA
j_call: TRBJ2-3

cdr3_aa: CATSDYRATEAFF
cdr3_nt: TGTGCCACCAGTGATTATAGGGCGACTGAAGCTTTCTTT
clone_size: many
v_call: TRBV24-1
d_call: NA
j_call: TRBJ1-1

cdr3_aa: CASSLGGDADTQYF
cdr3_nt: TGTGCCAGCAGTTTAGGGGGGGACGCAGATACGCAGTATTTT
clone_size: NA
v_call: TRBV12-3/TRBV12-4
d_call: NA
j_call: TRBJ2-3

cdr3_aa: CATTDIKGRGRSGNTIYF
cdr3_nt: TGCGCCACCACCGATATCAAGGGGAGGGGTAGATCTGGAAACACCATATATTTT
clone_size: NA
v_call: TRBV10-2
d_call: NA
j_call: TRBJ1-3

cdr3_aa: CSAPVPPMNTEAFF
cdr3_nt: TGCAGTGCCCCTGTGCCTCCCATGAACACTGAAGCTTTCTTT
clone_size: few
v_call: TRBV20-1
d_call: NA
j_call: TRBJ1-1

cdr3_aa: CASSPQPALYNEQFF
cdr3_nt: TGTGCCAGCAGCCCCCAGCCCGCCCTTTACAATGAGCAGTTCTTC
clone_size: once
v_call: TRBV11-2
d_call: NA
j_call: TRBJ2-1

cdr3_aa: CAWSLTVGSYEQYF
cdr3_nt: TGTGCCTGGAGTCTGACAGTGGGTTCCTACGAGCAGTACTTC
clone_size: few
v_call: TRBV30
d_call: NA
j_call: TRBJ2-7

cdr3_aa: CAFHQGRGYEQYF
cdr3_nt: TGTGCCTTTCACCAGGGCAGGGGCTACGAGCAGTACTTC
clone_size: many
v_call: TRBV30
d_call: NA
j_call: TRBJ2-7

cdr3_aa: CASSWGQGSTDTQYF
cdr3_nt: TGCGCCAGCAGCTGGGGACAGGGGTCCACAGATACGCAGTATTTT
clone_size: many
v_call: TRBV5-1
d_call: TRBD1
j_call: TRBJ2-3

cdr3_aa: CASSLKASTDTQYF
cdr3_nt: TGTGCCAGCAGCTTAAAGGCCAGCACAGATACGCAGTATTTT
clone_size: few
v_call: TRBV11-3
d_call: NA
j_call: TRBJ2-3

cdr3_aa: CASSLGTGNQPQHF
cdr3_nt: TGTGCCAGCAGCTTAGGGACCGGCAATCAGCCCCAGCATTTT
clone_size: many
v_call: TRBV7-2
d_call: NA
j_call: TRBJ1-5

cdr3_aa: CASSLDGVSYNEQFF
cdr3_nt: TGTGCCAGCAGCTTAGACGGGGTTTCCTACAATGAGCAGTTCTTC
clone_size: many
v_call: TRBV7-7
d_call: NA
j_call: TRBJ2-1

cdr3_aa: CAISDETTGNYGYTF
cdr3_nt: TGTGCCATCAGTGATGAGACCACGGGAAACTATGGCTACACCTTC
clone_size: NA
v_call: TRBV10-3
d_call: NA
j_call: TRBJ1-2

cdr3_aa: CSSYQDAWGCTF
cdr3_nt: TGCAGCAGTTACCAGGACGCCTGGGGCTGCACCTTC
clone_size: NA
v_call: TRBV29-1
d_call: NA
j_call: TRBJ1-2

cdr3_aa: CASKGSGANVLTF
cdr3_nt: TGTGCCAGCAAAGGCTCTGGGGCCAACGTCCTGACTTTC
clone_size: NA
v_call: TRBV6-1
d_call: NA
j_call: TRBJ2-6

cdr3_aa: CASSHHNRDETEAFF
cdr3_nt: TGTGCCAGCAGCCACCATAACAGGGACGAGACTGAAGCTTTCTTT
clone_size: NA
v_call: TRBV3-1
d_call: NA
j_call: TRBJ1-1

cdr3_aa: CASSAGPDYEQYF
cdr3_nt: TGTGCCAGCAGCGCCGGACCCGACTACGAGCAGTACTTC
clone_size: NA
v_call: TRBV7-9
d_call: NA
j_call: TRBJ2-7

cdr3_aa: CAIFRSGSGLSLAGYTF
cdr3_nt: TGTGCCATTTTCCGGAGTGGTAGCGGTTTGAGTCTCGCTGGCTACACCTTC
clone_size: NA
v_call: TRBV10-3
d_call: NA
j_call: TRBJ1-2

cdr3_aa: CASSLAGTGEGDTQYF
cdr3_nt: TGCGCCAGCAGCTTGGCCGGGACAGGGGAAGGAGATACGCAGTATTTT
clone_size: NA
v_call: TRBV5-1
d_call: TRBD1
j_call: TRBJ2-3

cdr3_aa: CASSEGQGYNEQFF
cdr3_nt: TGTGCCAGCAGTGAAGGACAGGGTTACAATGAGCAGTTCTTC
clone_size: NA
v_call: TRBV2
d_call: TRBD1
j_call: TRBJ2-1

cdr3_aa: CSARGQQETQYF
cdr3_nt: TGCAGTGCTAGAGGACAGCAAGAGACCCAGTACTTC
clone_size: many
v_call: TRBV20-1
d_call: NA
j_call: TRBJ2-5

cdr3_aa: CASSLGGGRYNEQFF
cdr3_nt: TGTGCCAGCAGCTTAGGAGGGGGTCGATACAATGAGCAGTTCTTC
clone_size: many
v_call: TRBV11-2
d_call: NA
j_call: TRBJ2-1

cdr3_aa: CATRCGGKGDTEAFF
cdr3_nt: TGCGCCACCCGTTGTGGGGGAAAGGGGGACACTGAAGCTTTCTTT
clone_size: NA
v_call: TRBV10-1
d_call: NA
j_call: TRBJ1-1

cdr3_aa: CASSIDAGLRDGYTF
cdr3_nt: TGTGCCAGTAGTATAGATGCCGGCCTAAGGGATGGCTACACCTTC
clone_size: many
v_call: TRBV19
d_call: NA
j_call: TRBJ1-2

cdr3_aa: CASSLSGGIYEQYF
cdr3_nt: TGTGCCAGCAGCTTATCCGGGGGGATCTACGAGCAGTACTTC
clone_size: many
v_call: TRBV7-2
d_call: TRBD2
j_call: TRBJ2-7

cdr3_aa: CASSLLVTDTQYF
cdr3_nt: TGTGCCAGCAGCTTACTGGTCACGGATACGCAGTATTTT
clone_size: NA
v_call: TRBV7-2
d_call: NA
j_call: TRBJ2-3

cdr3_aa: CASSLAAADTQYF
cdr3_nt: TGTGCCAGCAGCTTGGCAGCTGCAGATACGCAGTATTTT
clone_size: NA
v_call: TRBV7-3
d_call: NA
j_call: TRBJ2-3

cdr3_aa: CATSRDPRQTDTQYF
cdr3_nt: TGTGCCACCAGCAGAGATCCGCGGCAGACAGATACGCAGTATTTT
clone_size: once
v_call: TRBV15
d_call: NA
j_call: TRBJ2-3

cdr3_aa: CASRPGQATEQYF
cdr3_nt: TGTGCCAGCAGACCGGGACAGGCCACCGAGCAGTACTTC
clone_size: NA
v_call: TRBV6-1
d_call: TRBD1
j_call: TRBJ2-7

cdr3_aa: CASSLAGLSSSYDEQFF
cdr3_nt: TGCGCCAGCAGCTTGGCGGGACTCTCTAGCTCCTACGATGAGCAGTTCTTC
clone_size: NA
v_call: TRBV5-1
d_call: NA
j_call: TRBJ2-1

cdr3_aa: CATTPRTGFNSPLHF
cdr3_nt: TGTGCCACGACCCCACGAACAGGGTTCAATTCACCCCTCCACTTT
clone_size: many
v_call: TRBV28
d_call: NA
j_call: TRBJ1-6

cdr3_aa: CAISEGLGQGTDTQYF
cdr3_nt: TGTGCCATCAGTGAAGGATTGGGACAGGGCACAGATACGCAGTATTTT
clone_size: NA
v_call: TRBV10-3
d_call: TRBD1
j_call: TRBJ2-3

cdr3_aa: CSATLAYTEAFF
cdr3_nt: TGCAGTGCTACCCTGGCGTACACTGAAGCTTTCTTT
clone_size: NA
v_call: TRBV20-1
d_call: NA
j_call: TRBJ1-1

cdr3_aa: CASSLAGTGEYF
cdr3_nt: TGTGCCAGCAGCTTGGCGGGGACAGGGGAGTACTTC
clone_size: NA
v_call: TRBV5-5
d_call: TRBD1
j_call: TRBJ2-7

cdr3_aa: CASSPLSEVWRSQPQHF
cdr3_nt: TGTGCCAGCAGCCCGTTGTCTGAGGTTTGGCGCAGTCAGCCCCAGCATTTT
clone_size: NA
v_call: TRBV6-1
d_call: NA
j_call: TRBJ1-5

cdr3_aa: CASIRENTIYF
cdr3_nt: TGTGCCAGCATAAGGGAAAACACCATATATTTT
clone_size: NA
v_call: TRBV2
d_call: NA
j_call: TRBJ1-3

cdr3_aa: CASSVGGAYNSPLHF
cdr3_nt: TGTGCCAGCAGCGTAGGAGGGGCCTATAATTCACCCCTCCACTTT
clone_size: NA
v_call: TRBV9
d_call: NA
j_call: TRBJ1-6

cdr3_aa: CASSFFAREGGDTQYF
cdr3_nt: TGTGCCAGCAGCTTTTTTGCGCGGGAGGGCGGGGATACGCAGTATTTT
clone_size: NA
v_call: TRBV11-2
d_call: TRBD2
j_call: TRBJ2-3

cdr3_aa: CASSLSPRALQETQYF
cdr3_nt: TGCGCCAGCAGCCTGAGCCCCAGGGCCCTCCAAGAGACCCAGTACTTC
clone_size: many
v_call: TRBV5-1
d_call: NA
j_call: TRBJ2-5

cdr3_aa: CASSLWNRVEKLFF
cdr3_nt: TGTGCCAGCAGTTTATGGAACAGGGTCGAAAAACTGTTTTTT
clone_size: many
v_call: TRBV12-3/TRBV12-4
d_call: NA
j_call: TRBJ1-4

cdr3_aa: CTLPLPSYGYTF
cdr3_nt: TGCACCCTCCCTCTCCCCAGCTATGGCTACACCTTC
clone_size: many
v_call: TRBV20-1
d_call: NA
j_call: TRBJ1-2

cdr3_aa: CASSSGTVLSYEQYF
cdr3_nt: TGTGCCAGCAGCTCCGGGACAGTTCTCTCCTACGAGCAGTACTTC
clone_size: NA
v_call: TRBV7-9
d_call: TRBD1
j_call: TRBJ2-7

cdr3_aa: CASSLGAGLAVNTGELFF
cdr3_nt: TGCGCCAGCAGCTTGGGGGCCGGACTAGCGGTGAACACCGGGGAGCTGTTTTTT
clone_size: NA
v_call: TRBV5-1
d_call: TRBD2
j_call: TRBJ2-2

cdr3_aa: CASSARSSPGGGELFF
cdr3_nt: TGTGCCAGCAGCGCGCGCAGTTCGCCTGGTGGCGGGGAGCTGTTTTTT
clone_size: NA
v_call: TRBV7-8
d_call: NA
j_call: TRBJ2-2

cdr3_aa: CASSQEAGLLTSGELFF
cdr3_nt: TGTGCCAGTAGTCAAGAAGCGGGGCTACTCACTTCCGGGGAGCTGTTTTTT
clone_size: many
v_call: TRBV19
d_call: TRBD2
j_call: TRBJ2-2

cdr3_aa: CASSIGENNSPLHF
cdr3_nt: TGTGCCAGCAGCATTGGCGAAAACAATTCACCCCTCCACTTT
clone_size: NA
v_call: TRBV7-3
d_call: NA
j_call: TRBJ1-6

cdr3_aa: CATSRGITGELFF
cdr3_nt: TGTGCCACCAGCAGGGGGATCACCGGGGAGCTGTTTTTT
clone_size: many
v_call: TRBV15
d_call: NA
j_call: TRBJ2-2

cdr3_aa: CASSLSPRGHMYSGELFF
cdr3_nt: TGCGCCAGCAGCCTAAGCCCCAGGGGGCACATGTATTCAGGGGAGCTGTTTTTT
clone_size: many
v_call: TRBV5-1
d_call: TRBD1
j_call: TRBJ2-2

cdr3_aa: CASSWGGVNYGYTF
cdr3_nt: TGTGCCAGCAGCTGGGGGGGGGTTAACTATGGCTACACCTTC
clone_size: NA
v_call: TRBV10-3
d_call: NA
j_call: TRBJ1-2

cdr3_aa: CASGTGGSYEQYF
cdr3_nt: TGTGCTAGTGGGACGGGCGGCTCCTACGAGCAGTACTTC
clone_size: many
v_call: TRBV12-5
d_call: NA
j_call: TRBJ2-7

cdr3_aa: CASSLGNADTQYF
cdr3_nt: TGTGCCAGCAGCTTAGGGAACGCAGATACGCAGTATTTT
clone_size: NA
v_call: TRBV7-6
d_call: NA
j_call: TRBJ2-3